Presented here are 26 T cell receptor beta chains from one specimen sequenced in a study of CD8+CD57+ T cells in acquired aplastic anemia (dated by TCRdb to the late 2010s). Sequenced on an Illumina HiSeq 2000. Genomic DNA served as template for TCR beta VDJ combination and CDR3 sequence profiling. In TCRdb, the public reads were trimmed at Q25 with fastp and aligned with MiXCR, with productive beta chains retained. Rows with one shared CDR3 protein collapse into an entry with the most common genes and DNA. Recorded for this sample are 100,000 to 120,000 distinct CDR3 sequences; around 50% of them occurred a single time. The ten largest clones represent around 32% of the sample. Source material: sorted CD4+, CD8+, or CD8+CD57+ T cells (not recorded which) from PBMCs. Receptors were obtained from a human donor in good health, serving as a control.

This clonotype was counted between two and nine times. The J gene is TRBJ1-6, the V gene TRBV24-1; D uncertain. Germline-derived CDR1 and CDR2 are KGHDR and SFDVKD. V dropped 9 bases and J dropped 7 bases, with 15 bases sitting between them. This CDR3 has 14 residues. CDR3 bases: TGTGCCACCTCCCTAGATAGGTTCAATTCACCCCTCCACTTT. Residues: CATSLDRFNSPLHF.

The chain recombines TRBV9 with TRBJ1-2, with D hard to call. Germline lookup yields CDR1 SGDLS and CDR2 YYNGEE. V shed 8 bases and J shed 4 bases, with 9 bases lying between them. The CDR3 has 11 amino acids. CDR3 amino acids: CASLGFYGYTF. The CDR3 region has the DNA TGTGCCAGTCTGGGATTCTATGGCTACACCTTC.

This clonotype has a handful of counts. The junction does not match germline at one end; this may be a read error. CDR3 nucleotide sequence: TGTGCCATCAGTGAGGGGGGGAGGGGGATCAAAAACGAGCAGTACTTC. Translation: CAISEGGRGIKNEQYF. The V gene is TRBV25-1, the J gene TRBJ2-7, with D maybe TRBD2 (7 bases). Per germline, CDR1 MGHDK and CDR2 SYGVNS. The CDR3 runs to 16 residues.

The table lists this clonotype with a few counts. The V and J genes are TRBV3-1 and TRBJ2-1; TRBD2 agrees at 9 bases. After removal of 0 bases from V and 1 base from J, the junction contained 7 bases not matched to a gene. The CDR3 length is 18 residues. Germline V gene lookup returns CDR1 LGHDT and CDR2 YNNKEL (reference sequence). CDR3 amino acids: CASSQDLAGMESYNEQFF. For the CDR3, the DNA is TGTGCCAGCAGCCAAGATCTAGCGGGGATGGAGTCCTACAATGAGCAGTTCTTC.

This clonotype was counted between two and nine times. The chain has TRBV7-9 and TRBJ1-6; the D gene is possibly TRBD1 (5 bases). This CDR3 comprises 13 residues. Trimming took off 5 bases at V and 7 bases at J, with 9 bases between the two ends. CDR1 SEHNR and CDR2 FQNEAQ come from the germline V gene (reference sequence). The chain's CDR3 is CASSQGGNSPLHF. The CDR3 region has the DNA TGTGCCAGCAGCCAGGGAGGCAATTCACCCCTCCACTTT.

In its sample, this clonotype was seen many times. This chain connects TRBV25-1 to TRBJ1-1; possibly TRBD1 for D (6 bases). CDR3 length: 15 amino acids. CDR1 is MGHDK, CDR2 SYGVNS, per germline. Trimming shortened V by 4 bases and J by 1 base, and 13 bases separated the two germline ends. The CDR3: CASSGGARGNTEAFF. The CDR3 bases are TGTGCCAGCAGTGGGGGGGCCAGGGGGAACACTGAAGCTTTCTTT.

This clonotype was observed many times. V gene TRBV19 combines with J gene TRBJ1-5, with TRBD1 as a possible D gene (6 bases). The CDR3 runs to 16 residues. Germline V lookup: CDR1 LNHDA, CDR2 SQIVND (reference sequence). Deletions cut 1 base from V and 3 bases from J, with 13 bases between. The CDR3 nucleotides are TGTGCCAGTAGTATAGCGGCAGGGGATAACAATCAGCCCCAGCATTTT. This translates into CASSIAAGDNNQPQHF.

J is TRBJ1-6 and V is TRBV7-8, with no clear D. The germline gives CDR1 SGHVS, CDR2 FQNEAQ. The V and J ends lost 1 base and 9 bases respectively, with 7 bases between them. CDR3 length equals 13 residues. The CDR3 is CASSLDGVSPLHF. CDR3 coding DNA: TGTGCCAGCAGCTTAGACGGGGTTTCACCCCTCCACTTT.

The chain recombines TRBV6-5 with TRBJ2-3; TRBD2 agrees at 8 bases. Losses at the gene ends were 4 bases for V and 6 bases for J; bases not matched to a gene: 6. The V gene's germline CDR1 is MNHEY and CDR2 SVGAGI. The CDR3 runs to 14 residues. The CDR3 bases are TGTGCCAGCAGTTCGGGACTAGTTGCCGATACGCAGTATTTT. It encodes CASSSGLVADTQYF.

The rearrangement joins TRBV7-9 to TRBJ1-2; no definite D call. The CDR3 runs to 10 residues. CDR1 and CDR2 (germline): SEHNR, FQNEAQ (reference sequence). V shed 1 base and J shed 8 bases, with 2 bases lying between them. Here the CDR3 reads CASSLEGYTF. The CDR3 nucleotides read TGTGCCAGCAGCTTAGAGGGCTACACCTTC.

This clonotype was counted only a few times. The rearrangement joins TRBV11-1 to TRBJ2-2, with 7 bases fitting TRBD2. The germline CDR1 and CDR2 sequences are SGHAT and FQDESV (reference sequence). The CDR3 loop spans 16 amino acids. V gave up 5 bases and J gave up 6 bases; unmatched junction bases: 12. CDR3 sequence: CASSASSGDPPGELFF. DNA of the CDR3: TGTGCCAGCAGCGCAAGCAGCGGGGACCCGCCCGGGGAGCTGTTTTTT.

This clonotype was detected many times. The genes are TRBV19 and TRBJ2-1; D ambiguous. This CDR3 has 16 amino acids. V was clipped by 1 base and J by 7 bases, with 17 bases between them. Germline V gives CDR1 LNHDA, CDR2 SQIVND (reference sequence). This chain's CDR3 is CASSIVLYKSGNEQFF. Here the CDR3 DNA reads TGTGCCAGTAGTATAGTCCTATATAAATCCGGGAATGAGCAGTTCTTC.

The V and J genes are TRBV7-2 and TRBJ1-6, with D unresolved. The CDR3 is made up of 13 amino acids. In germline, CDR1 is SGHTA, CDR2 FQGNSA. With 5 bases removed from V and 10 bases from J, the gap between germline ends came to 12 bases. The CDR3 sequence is CASSRLAGSPLHF. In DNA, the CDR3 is TGTGCCAGCAGCAGATTAGCGGGCTCACCCCTCCACTTT.

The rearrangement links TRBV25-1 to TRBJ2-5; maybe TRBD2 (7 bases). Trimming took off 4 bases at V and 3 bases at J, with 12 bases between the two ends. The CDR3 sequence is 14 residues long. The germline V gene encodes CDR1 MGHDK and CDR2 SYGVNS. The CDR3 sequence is CASSGGGLEETQYF. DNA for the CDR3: TGTGCCAGCAGTGGGGGGGGCCTTGAAGAGACCCAGTACTTC.

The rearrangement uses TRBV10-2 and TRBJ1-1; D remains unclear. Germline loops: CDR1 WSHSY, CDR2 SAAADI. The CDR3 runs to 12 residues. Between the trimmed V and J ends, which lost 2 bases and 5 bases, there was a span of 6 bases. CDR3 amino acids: CASSEGGTEAFF. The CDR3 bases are TGCGCCAGCAGTGAGGGAGGGACTGAAGCTTTCTTT.

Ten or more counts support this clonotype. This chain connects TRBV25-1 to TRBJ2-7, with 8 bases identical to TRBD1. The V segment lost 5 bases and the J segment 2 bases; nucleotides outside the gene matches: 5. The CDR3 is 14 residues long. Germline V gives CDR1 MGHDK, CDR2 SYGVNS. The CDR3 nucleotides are TGTGCCAGCAGTTCCGGGACAGGAGCCTACGAGCAGTACTTC. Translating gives CASSSGTGAYEQYF.

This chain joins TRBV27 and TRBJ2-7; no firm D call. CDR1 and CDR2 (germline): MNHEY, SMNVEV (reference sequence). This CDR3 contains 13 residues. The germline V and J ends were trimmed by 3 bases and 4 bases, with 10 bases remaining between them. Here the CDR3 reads CASSFSLFYEQYV. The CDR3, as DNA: TGTGCCAGCAGTTTTAGTCTGTTTTACGAGCAGTACGTC.

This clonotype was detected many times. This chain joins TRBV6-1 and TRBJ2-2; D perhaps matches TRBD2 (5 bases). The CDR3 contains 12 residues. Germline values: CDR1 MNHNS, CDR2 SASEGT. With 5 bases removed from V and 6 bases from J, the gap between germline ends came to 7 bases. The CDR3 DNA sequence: TGTGCCAGCAGTCCCGGGGCCGGGGAGCTGTTTTTT. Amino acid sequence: CASSPGAGELFF.

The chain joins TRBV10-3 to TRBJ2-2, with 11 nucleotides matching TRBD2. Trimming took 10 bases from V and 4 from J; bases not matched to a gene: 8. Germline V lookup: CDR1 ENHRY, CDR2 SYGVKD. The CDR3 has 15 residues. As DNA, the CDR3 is TGTGCCAGCAGCTATAGCGGGGGGGCCACCGGGGAGCTGTTTTTT. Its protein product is CASSYSGGATGELFF.

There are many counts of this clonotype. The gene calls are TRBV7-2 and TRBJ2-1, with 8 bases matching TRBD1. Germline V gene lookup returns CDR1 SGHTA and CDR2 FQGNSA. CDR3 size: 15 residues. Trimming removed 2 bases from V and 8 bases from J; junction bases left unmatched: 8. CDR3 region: CASSLRQGIRDEQFF. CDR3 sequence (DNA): TGTGCCAGCAGCTTACGACAGGGGATACGGGATGAGCAGTTCTTC.

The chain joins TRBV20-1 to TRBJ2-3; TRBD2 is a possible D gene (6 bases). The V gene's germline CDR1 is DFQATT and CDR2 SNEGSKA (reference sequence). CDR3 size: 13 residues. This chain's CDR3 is CSRPGLGTDTQYF. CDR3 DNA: TGCAGCCGTCCGGGACTTGGAACAGATACGCAGTATTTT.

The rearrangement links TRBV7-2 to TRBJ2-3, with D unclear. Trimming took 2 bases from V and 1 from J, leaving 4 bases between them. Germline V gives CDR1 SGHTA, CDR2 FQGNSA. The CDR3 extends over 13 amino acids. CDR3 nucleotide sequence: TGTGCCAGCAGCTTACCCGGCACAGATACGCAGTATTTT. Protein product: CASSLPGTDTQYF.

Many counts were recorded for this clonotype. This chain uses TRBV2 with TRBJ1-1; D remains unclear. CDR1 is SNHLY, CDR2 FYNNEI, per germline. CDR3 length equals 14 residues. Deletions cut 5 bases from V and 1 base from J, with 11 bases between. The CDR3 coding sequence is TGTGCCAGCAGTTCTGACATGGGGAACACTGAAGCTTTCTTT. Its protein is CASSSDMGNTEAFF.

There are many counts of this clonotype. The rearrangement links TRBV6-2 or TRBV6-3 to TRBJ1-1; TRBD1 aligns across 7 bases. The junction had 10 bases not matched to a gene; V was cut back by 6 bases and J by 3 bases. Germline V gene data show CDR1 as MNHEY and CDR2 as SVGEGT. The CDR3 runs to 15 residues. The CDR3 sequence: CASRITGEGYTEAFF. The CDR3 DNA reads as TGTGCCAGCAGGATCACAGGGGAGGGGTACACTGAAGCTTTCTTT.

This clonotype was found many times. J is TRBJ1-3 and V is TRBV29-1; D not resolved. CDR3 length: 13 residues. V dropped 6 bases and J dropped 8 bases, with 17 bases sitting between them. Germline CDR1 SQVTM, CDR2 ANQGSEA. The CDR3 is CSVDQYPPDTIYF. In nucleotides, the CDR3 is TGCAGCGTGGACCAGTACCCCCCAGACACCATATATTTT. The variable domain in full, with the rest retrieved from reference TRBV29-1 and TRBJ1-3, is SAVISQKPSRDICQRGTSLTIQCQVDSQVTMMFWYRQQPGQSLTLIATANQGSEATYESGFVIDKFPISRPNLTFSTLTVSNMSPEDSSIYLCSVDQYPPDTIYFGEGSWLTVV.

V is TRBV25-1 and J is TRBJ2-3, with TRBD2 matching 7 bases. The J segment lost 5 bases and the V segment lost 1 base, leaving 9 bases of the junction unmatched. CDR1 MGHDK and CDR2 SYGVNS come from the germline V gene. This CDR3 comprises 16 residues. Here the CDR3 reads CASSESTTSEVDTQYF. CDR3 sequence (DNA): TGTGCCAGCAGTGAATCTACAACTAGCGAGGTAGATACGCAGTATTTT.